This TCR beta chain was captured by sequencing in a study of shared T cell receptors in the human thymus (dated by TCRdb to 2020 to 2023). For context, the study as a whole: The study examined how self-reactive, shared T-cell receptor alpha chains are generated in the human thymus.

Library preparation was by the immunoSEQ multiplex PCR assay. Entries here come from immuneACCESS through TCRdb and include only in-frame sequences with V and J called. Some clones fail to appear in such tables; in the studies checked, an unresolved V gene covers under half of the shortfall, and the cause of the remainder is unknown. The table for this sample lists more than 550,000 clones; 80% to 90% of them were counted only once. The ten largest clonotypes hold roughly 0.01% of the sample. As concerns this clone: Its antigen remains undetermined. Per-nucleotide qualities are absent, and no much larger clonotype sits a single base away.

CDR3 length: 18 amino acids, cysteine to phenylalanine. The CDR3 DNA has 54 bases and is translated from base 1. CDR1 LNHNV and CDR2 YYDKDF were looked up in the germline V gene (reference sequence). From V the trimming removes 0 bases and from J it removes 8 bases, while the gene matches leave 12 bases of the junction unaccounted for. This same sample was also part of a study on human thymus T cells. The second study, in turn, reports: Immunologically healthy infants undergoing open corrective cardiac surgery for congenital heart defects in Finland were used as donors. Thymus tissue was collected as surgical resects that were removed during corrective cardiac surgery. Both the thymic and the peripheral blood repertoires appeared to show biased V and J gene segment usage. The related research found that thymic TCR repertoires overlapped highly between unrelated individuals. The study used under 10 infant thymus samples plus four related peripheral blood samples to characterize TCR alpha and beta repertoires. The infant donors were 7 to 244 days old, and the cohort included a handful of males and a couple of females. Thymocytes were released mechanically from tissue and stored at -70 °C as pellets of roughly 9-31 million cells. A QIAsymphony instrument was used to extract genomic DNA from the frozen cell pellets. Using the immunoSEQ multiplex PCR assay, the TCRB and TCRAD loci were amplified from a standardized quantity of quality-controlled genomic DNA. The amplicons spanned the V(D)J region and were long enough to cover the CDR3 and allow V and J genes to be identified. The amplicons were sequenced on an Illumina platform via the commercial immunoSEQ service. Primer bias and sequencing errors were corrected using previously described methods, and TCRAD and TCRB definitions followed the IMGT database. Repertoires were analysed with immunoSEQ Analyzer 3.0 and VDJTools, covering basic statistics, V/J segment usage, diversity estimates, rarefaction and pairwise overlap. Diversity was estimated using the Chao1, ChaoE, Efron-Thisted, Shannon and inverse Simpson indices, and was also estimated on datasets down-sampled to the size of the smallest sample. Repertoire overlap was determined by strict matching of CDR3 nucleotide sequence, V gene and J gene, and Jaccard-based multidimensional scaling clustering was applied. On average, approximately 860,000 unique TCRB clonotypes were obtained from thymus samples, compared with 75,000 to 90,000 from blood samples.

This receptor was obtained from a girl under three years old with a congenital heart defect. Donor details come from another sample of the same person, matched by shared clones. Specimen: thymocytes. The chain uses TRBV15 and TRBJ2-1, and 11 bases in between align with TRBD2. The DNA sequence is TGTGCCACCAGCAGAGAACTAGCGGGGGAGATAGTCTATGATGAGCAGTTCTTC. Its coded protein is CATSRELAGEIVYDEQFF.